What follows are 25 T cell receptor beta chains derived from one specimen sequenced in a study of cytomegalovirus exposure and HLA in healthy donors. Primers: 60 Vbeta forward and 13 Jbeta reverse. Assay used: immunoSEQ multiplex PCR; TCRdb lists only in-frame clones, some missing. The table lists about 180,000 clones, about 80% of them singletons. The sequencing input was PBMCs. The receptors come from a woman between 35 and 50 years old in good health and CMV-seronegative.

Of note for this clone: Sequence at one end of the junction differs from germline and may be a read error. In DNA form, the CDR3 reads TGTGCTAGCAGCCGAGACAGGCAAGAGACCCAGTACTTC. This translates into CASSRDRQETQYF. The chain carries TRBV7-6 and TRBJ2-5, with D possibly TRBD1 on 6 matching bases. Germline CDR1 reads SGHVS; CDR2 reads FNYEAQ. The CDR3 has 13 residues.

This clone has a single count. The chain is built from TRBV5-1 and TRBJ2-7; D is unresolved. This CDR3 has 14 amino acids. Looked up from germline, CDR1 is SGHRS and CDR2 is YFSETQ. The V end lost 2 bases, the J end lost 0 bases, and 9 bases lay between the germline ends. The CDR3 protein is CASSFFRYSYEQYF. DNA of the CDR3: TGCGCCAGCAGCTTTTTCCGGTACTCCTACGAGCAGTACTTC.

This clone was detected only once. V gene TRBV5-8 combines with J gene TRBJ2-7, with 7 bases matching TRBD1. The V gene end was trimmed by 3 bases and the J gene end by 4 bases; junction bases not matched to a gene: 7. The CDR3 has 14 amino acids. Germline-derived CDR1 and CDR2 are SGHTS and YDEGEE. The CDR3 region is CASSSDRERYEQYF. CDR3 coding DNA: TGTGCCAGCAGCTCCGACAGGGAGAGATACGAGCAGTACTTC.

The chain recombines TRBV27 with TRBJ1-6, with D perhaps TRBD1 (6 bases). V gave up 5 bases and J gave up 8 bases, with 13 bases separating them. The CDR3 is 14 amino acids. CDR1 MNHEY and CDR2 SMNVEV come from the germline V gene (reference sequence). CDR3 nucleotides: TGTGCCAGCAGTCCGAGGGGGGGTCATTCACCCCTCCACTTT. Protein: CASSPRGGHSPLHF.

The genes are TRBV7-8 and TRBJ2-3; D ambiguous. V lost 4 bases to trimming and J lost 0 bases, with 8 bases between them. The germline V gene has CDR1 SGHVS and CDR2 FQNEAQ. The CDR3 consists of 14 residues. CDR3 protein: CASSYSLSTDTQYF. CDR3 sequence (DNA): TGTGCCAGCAGCTACTCGCTTAGCACAGATACGCAGTATTTT.

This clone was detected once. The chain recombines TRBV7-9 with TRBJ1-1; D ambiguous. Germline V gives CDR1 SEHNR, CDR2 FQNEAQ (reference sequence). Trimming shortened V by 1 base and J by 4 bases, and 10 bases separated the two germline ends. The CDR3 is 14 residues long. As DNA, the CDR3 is TGTGCCAGCAGCTTAGGGCGGGGAGGCACTGAAGCTTTCTTT. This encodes CASSLGRGGTEAFF.

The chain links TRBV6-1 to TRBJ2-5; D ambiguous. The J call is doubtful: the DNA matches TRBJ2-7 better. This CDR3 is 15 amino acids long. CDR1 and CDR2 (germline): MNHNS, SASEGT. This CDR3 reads CASRLEQLRSYEQYF. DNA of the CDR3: TGTGCCAGCAGATTAGAGCAATTGCGCTCCTACGAGCAGTACTTC.

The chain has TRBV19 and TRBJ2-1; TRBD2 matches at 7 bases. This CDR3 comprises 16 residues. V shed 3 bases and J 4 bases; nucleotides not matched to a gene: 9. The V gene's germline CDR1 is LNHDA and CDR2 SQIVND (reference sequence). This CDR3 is CASSISAGVRYNEQFF. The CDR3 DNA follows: TGTGCCAGTAGTATTAGTGCGGGAGTAAGATACAATGAGCAGTTCTTC.

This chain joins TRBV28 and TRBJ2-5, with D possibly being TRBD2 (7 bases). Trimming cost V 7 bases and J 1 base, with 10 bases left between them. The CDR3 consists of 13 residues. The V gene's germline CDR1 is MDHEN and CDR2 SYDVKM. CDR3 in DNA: TGTGCCAGCACCCGGGGGGCCCAAGAGACCCAGTACTTC. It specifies CASTRGAQETQYF.

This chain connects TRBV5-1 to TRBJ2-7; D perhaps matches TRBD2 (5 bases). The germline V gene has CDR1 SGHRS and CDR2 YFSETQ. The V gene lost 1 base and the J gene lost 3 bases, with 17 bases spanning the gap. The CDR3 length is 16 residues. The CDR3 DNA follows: TGCGCCAGCAGCTTGATGGAGGCTGAACCCCGCTACGAGCAGTACTTC. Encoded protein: CASSLMEAEPRYEQYF.

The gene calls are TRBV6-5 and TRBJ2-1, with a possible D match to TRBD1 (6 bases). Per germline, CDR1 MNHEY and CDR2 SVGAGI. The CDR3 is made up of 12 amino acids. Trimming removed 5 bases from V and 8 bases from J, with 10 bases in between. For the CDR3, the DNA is TGTGCCAGCAGTGTCCAGGGGTATGAGCAGTTCTTC. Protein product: CASSVQGYEQFF.

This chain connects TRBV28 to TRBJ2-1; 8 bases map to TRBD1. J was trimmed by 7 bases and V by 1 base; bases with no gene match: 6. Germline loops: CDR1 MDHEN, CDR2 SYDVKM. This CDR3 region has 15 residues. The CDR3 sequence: CASSLSSTGENEQFF. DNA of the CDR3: TGTGCCAGCAGTTTATCGTCGACAGGGGAGAATGAGCAGTTCTTC.

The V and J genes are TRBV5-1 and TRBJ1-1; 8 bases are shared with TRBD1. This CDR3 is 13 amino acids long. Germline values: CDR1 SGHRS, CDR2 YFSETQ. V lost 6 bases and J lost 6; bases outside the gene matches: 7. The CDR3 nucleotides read TGCGCCAGCACTCCCAGGGGGCCCGCTGAAGCTTTCTTT. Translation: CASTPRGPAEAFF.

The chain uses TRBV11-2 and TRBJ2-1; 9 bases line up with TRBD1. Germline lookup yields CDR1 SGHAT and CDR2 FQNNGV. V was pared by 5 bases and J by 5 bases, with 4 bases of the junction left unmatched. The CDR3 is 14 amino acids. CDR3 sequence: CASSRDRVNNEQFF. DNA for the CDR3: TGTGCCAGCAGCCGGGACAGGGTTAACAATGAGCAGTTCTTC.

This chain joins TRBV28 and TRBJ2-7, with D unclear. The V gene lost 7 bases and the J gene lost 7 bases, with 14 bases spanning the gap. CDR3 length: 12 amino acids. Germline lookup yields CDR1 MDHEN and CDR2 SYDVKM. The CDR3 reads CASTHSYMEQYF. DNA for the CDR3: TGTGCCAGCACCCACTCCTATATGGAGCAGTACTTC. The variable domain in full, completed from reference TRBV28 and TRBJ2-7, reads DVKVTQSSRYLVKRTGEKVFLECVQDMDHENMFWYRQDPGLGLRLIYFSYDVKMKEKGDIPEGYSVSREKKERFSLILESASTNQTSMYLCASTHSYMEQYFGPGTRLTVT.

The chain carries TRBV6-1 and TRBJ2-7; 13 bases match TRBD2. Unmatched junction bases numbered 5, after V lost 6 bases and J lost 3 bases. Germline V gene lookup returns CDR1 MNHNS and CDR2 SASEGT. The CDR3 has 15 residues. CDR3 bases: TGTGCCAGCAGGGCAGGGACTAGCGGGGTCTACGAGCAGTACTTC. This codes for CASRAGTSGVYEQYF.

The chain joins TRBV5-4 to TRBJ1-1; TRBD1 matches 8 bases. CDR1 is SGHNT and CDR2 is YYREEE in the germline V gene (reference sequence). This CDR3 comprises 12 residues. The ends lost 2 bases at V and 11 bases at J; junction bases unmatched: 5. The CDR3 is CASSFQTGVAFF. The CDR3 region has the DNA TGTGCCAGCAGCTTCCAGACAGGGGTCGCTTTCTTT.

CDR3 DNA: TGTGCCAGCAGCGATAGCGCCTACACAGATACGCAGTATTTT. Encoded protein: CASSDSAYTDTQYF. The chain couples TRBV9 to TRBJ2-3; D is possibly TRBD2 (5 bases). V lost 3 bases to trimming and J lost 2 bases, with 10 bases between them. From germline, CDR1 is SGDLS and CDR2 YYNGEE. The CDR3 loop spans 14 amino acids.

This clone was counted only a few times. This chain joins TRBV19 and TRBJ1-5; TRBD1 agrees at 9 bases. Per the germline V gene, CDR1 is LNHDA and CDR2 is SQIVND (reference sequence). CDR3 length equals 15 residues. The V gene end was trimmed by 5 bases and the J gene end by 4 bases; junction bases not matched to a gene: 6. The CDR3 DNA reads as TGTGCCAGTAGTTCAACAGGGGGCGTTAATCAGCCCCAGCATTTT. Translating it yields CASSSTGGVNQPQHF.

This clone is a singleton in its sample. The CDR3 loop reads CASSLRTGSYNEQFF. CDR3 bases: TGTGCCAGCAGCTTGCGGACAGGGTCTTACAATGAGCAGTTCTTC. The chain uses TRBV5-4 and TRBJ2-1, with 8 bases lining up with TRBD1. With V trimmed by 1 base and J by 4 bases, 4 bases remained unmatched. CDR3 size: 15 residues. CDR1 is SGHNT, CDR2 YYREEE, per germline (reference sequence).

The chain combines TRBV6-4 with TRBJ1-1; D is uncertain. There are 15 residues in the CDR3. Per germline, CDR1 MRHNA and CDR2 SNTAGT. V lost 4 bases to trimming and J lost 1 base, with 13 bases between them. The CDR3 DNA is TGTGCCAGCAGTGTAGACTGGCAAGGGAACACTGAAGCTTTCTTT. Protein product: CASSVDWQGNTEAFF.

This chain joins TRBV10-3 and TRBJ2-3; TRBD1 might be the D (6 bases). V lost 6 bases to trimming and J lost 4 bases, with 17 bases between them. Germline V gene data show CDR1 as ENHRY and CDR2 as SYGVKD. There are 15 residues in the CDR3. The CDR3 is CAISGDNPGSDTQYF. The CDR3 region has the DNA TGTGCCATCAGCGGGGACAACCCCGGGTCAGATACGCAGTATTTT.

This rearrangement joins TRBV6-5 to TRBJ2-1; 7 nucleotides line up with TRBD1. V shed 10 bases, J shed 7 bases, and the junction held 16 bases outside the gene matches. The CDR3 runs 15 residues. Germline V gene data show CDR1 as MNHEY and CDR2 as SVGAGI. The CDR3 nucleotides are TGTGCCACCATCCCTCGGACAGGTTCAGGAAATGAGCAGTTCTTC. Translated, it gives CATIPRTGSGNEQFF.

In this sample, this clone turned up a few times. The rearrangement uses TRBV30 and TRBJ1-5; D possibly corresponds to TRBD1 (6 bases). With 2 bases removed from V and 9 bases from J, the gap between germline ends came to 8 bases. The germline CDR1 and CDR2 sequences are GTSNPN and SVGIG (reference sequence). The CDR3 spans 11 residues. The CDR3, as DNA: TGTGCCTGGAGTCAAGGGGGGCCCCAGCATTTT. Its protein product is CAWSQGGPQHF.

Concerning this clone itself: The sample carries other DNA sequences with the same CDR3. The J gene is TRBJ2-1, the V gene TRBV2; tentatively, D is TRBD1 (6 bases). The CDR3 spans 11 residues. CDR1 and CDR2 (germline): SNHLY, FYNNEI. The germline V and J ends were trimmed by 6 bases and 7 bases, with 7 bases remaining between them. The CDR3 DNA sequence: TGTGCCAGCAGAGGGGGTAATGAGCAGTTCTTC. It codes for CASRGGNEQFF.